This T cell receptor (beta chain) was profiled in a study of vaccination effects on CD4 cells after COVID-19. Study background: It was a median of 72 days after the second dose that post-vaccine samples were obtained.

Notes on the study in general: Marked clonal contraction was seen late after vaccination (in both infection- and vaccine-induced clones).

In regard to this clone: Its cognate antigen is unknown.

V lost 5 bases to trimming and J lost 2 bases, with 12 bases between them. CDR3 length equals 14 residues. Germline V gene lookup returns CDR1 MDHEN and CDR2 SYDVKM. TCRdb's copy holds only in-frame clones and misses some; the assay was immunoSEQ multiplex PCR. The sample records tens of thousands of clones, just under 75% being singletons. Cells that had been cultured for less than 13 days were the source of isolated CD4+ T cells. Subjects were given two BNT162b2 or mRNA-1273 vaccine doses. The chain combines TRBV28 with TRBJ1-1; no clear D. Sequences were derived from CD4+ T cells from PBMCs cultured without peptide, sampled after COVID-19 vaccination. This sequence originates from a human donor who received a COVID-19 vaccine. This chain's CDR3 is CASSQRRLNTEAFF. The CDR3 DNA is TGTGCCAGCAGTCAGAGGCGTTTAAACACTGAAGCTTTCTTT.